This T cell receptor beta chain was sequenced in a study of T cells in Graves' hyperthyroidism and ophthalmopathy. Whole-study findings and limits: Model predictions of ophthalmopathy came a median 6.5 months before onset.

Using RNA transcripts as the source, TCR beta CDR3 regions were amplified. TCR CDR3 underwent first-round RT-PCR with the HTBI primer set. TCRdb re-derived calls from the multiplex PCR reads in MiXCR, one entry per CDR3 protein. Among 600,000 to 850,000 distinct CDR3 sequences listed, 15% to 20% were seen once. A word on this clonotype: Its antigen is not known.

The CDR3 runs to 15 residues. In germline, CDR1 is SEHNR, CDR2 FQNEAQ (reference sequence). Trimming took off 1 base at V and 2 bases at J, with 12 bases between the two ends. The patients, who ranged from 18 to 65 in age, presented with newly diagnosed hyperthyroidism lasting under 2 months. Uncontrolled infection, other autoimmune disease, pregnancy or lactation led to exclusion. This clonotype was obtained from a woman between 50 and 59 years old with Graves' hyperthyroidism that later progressed to Graves' ophthalmopathy. The sequencing sample was made of blood. The chain recombines TRBV7-9 with TRBJ2-7; a possible D gene is TRBD2 (5 bases). CDR3 sequence reads: CASSLEVALTYEQYF. As DNA, the CDR3 is TGTGCCAGCAGCTTAGAGGTAGCGTTAACCTACGAGCAGTACTTC.